Given below is one T cell receptor (beta chain) in context. Its specificity is unknown. The data stem from a study of shared clonotypes between healthy human individuals. Study results and caveats: Researchers sampled blood only, noting tissue repertoires likely differ.

CD45RO-negative CD8 cells positively selected for CCR7 made up the naive population, which excluded terminally differentiated effector memory CD45RA+ cells. Method: immunoSEQ multiplex PCR; TCRdb's copy keeps in-frame clones and lacks some. Of about 2 million clones listed, about 94% are singletons. CDR1 and CDR2 from the germline V gene are SGDLS and YYNGEE. The CDR3 runs to 15 residues. Deletions cut 0 bases from V and 1 base from J, with 10 bases between. This chain uses TRBV9 with TRBJ1-1, with D uncertain. The sequence was collected from a man aged 18-30 years in good health. The sequenced material came from naive CD8+ T cells sorted from blood. The CDR3 sequence: CASSVAGQRNTEAFF. CDR3 nucleotides: TGTGCCAGCAGCGTAGCTGGGCAGAGGAACACTGAAGCTTTCTTT.